This T cell receptor (beta chain) is from a study of Ad26.COV2.S vaccination and SARS-CoV-2 variants. Overall study context: Among those in the COV1001 Ad26.COV2.S trial arm was the donor. Whole-study results and caveats: Substantial response breadth was reportedly seen for spike-specific CD8+ and CD4+ T cells after vaccination. Non-spike TCR breadth was similar in vaccine and placebo recipients.

This table comes from immunoSEQ multiplex PCR, and its TCRdb copy is limited to in-frame clones, with some not included. The sample has 360,000 or so clones; around nine tenths are singletons. The treatment denotes: around 19 received Ad26.COV2.S at low or high dose, single or two shots; 5 received placebo; per-sample allocation not given. Vaccine and placebo recipients were sampled on day 63 after the first injection. This vaccine is an Ad26 vector that expresses the Wuhan-strain SARS-CoV-2 spike. Germline loops: CDR1 SGHTA, CDR2 FQGNSA. This CDR3 region has 13 residues. V shed 2 bases and J shed 0 bases, with 4 bases lying between them. For this clone: What it recognizes is unknown.

The rearrangement uses TRBV7-2 and TRBJ1-1; no clear D gene. This sequence was found in a person aged 18 to 59 who received the Ad26.COV2.S COVID-19 vaccine or a placebo. The material sequenced was peripheral blood, taken in a trial of Ad26.COV2.S vaccine versus placebo. The CDR3 coding sequence is TGTGCCAGCAGCTTAACCATGAACACTGAAGCTTTCTTT. It specifies CASSLTMNTEAFF.